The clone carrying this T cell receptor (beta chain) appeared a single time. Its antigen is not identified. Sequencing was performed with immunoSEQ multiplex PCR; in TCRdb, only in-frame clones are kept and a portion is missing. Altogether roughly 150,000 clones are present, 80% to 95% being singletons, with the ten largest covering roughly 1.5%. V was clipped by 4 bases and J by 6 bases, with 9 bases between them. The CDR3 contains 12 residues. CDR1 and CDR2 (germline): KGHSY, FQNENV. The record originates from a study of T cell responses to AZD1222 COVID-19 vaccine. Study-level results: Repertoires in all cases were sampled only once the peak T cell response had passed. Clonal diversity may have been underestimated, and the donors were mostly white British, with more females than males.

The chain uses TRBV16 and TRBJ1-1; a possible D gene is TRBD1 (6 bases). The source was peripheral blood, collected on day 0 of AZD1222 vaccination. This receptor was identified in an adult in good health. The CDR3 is CASSPGHSEAFF. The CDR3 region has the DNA TGTGCCAGCAGCCCGGGACATTCTGAAGCTTTCTTT. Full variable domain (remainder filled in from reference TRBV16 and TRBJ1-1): GEEVAQTPKHLVRGEGQKAKLYCAPIKGHSYVFWYQQVLKNEFKFLISFQNENVFDETGMPKERFSAKCLPNSPCSLEIQATKLEDSAVYFCASSPGHSEAFFGQGTRLTVV.